The entry below gives a single T cell receptor beta chain sequence along with its context. This specimen comes from a study of shared clonotypes between healthy human individuals. J was trimmed by 7 bases and V by 5 bases; bases with no gene match: 15. The germline gives CDR1 SGHAT, CDR2 FQNNGV. The CDR3 runs 17 residues. An assay was performed, and its level was deep. TCRdb's table, derived via immunoSEQ multiplex PCR, lists solely in-frame clones and lacks some. The sample includes 450,000 to 600,000 clones, roughly 78% of them seen just once. The rearrangement joins TRBV11-2 to TRBJ2-1; 9 bases line up with TRBD2. Sequenced input: PBMCs. The receptor comes from a woman between 40 and 50 years old in good health. Some clones in this sample may be carry-over from other donors' samples. The CDR3 reads CASSQDLRAGGGNEQFF. DNA for the CDR3: TGTGCCAGCAGCCAAGATCTCAGGGCGGGAGGGGGGAATGAGCAGTTCTTC.